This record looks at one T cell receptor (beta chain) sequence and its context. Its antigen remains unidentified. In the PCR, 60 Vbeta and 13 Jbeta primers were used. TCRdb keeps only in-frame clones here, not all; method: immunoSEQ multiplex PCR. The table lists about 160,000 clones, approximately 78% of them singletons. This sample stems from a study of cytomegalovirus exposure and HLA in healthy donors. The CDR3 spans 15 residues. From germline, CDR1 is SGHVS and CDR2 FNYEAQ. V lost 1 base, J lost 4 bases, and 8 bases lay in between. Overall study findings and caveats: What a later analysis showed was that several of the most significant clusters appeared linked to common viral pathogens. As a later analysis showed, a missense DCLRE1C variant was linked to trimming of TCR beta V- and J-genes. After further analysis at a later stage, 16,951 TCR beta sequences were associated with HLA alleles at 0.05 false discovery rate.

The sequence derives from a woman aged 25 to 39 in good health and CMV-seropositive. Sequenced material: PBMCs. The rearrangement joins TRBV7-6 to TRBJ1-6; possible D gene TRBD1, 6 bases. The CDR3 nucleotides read TGTGCCAGCAGCTTAGGAGGACAGTATAATTCACCCCTCCACTTT. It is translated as CASSLGGQYNSPLHF.